A selection of T cell receptor beta chains follows, all from one sample in a study of T cell responses to AZD1222 COVID-19 vaccine. Sequencing was performed with immunoSEQ multiplex PCR; in TCRdb, only in-frame clones are kept and a portion is missing. The data show roughly 180,000 clones, roughly 92% seen once. The sequences come from peripheral blood, collected 28 days after the second AZD1222 dose. These receptors all come from an adult who received the AZD1222 COVID-19 vaccine. The CDR3 runs from the conserved cysteine through the conserved F or W. A D gene is named only where the DNA matches it firmly. Only some rows state a clone size, as once, few, many or a class for expanded clones.

V: TRBV14; size: .; J: TRBJ1-6; D: .; CDR3: CASRQDSRGNSPLHF; DNA: TGTGCCAGCAGGCAAGACAGTCGAGGGAATTCACCCCTCCACTTT
V: TRBV10-1; size: .; J: TRBJ1-3; D: .; CDR3: CASGIHCTIYF; DNA: TGCGCCAGCGGGATCCATTGCACCATATATTTT
V: TRBV18; size: .; J: TRBJ1-2; D: .; CDR3: CASSRDNYGYTF; DNA: TGTGCCAGCTCCCGGGACAACTATGGCTACACCTTC
V: TRBV19; size: .; J: TRBJ2-2; D: TRBD1; CDR3: CASSIGQGAYTGELFF; DNA: TGTGCCAGTAGTATTGGGCAGGGGGCCTACACCGGGGAGCTGTTTTTT
V: TRBV19; size: .; J: TRBJ1-1; D: TRBD1; CDR3: CASSRSQGLEAFF; DNA: TGTGCCAGTAGTAGATCACAGGGGCTTGAAGCTTTCTTT
V: TRBV5-8; size: few; J: TRBJ1-2; D: .; CDR3: CASSPPGANKGYGYTF; DNA: TGTGCCAGCAGCCCGCCCGGGGCGAATAAAGGCTATGGCTACACCTTC
V: TRBV3-1/TRBV3-2; size: .; J: TRBJ2-1; D: .; CDR3: CASSLLVGEQFF; DNA: TGTGCCAGCAGCCTTTTAGTGGGTGAGCAGTTCTTC
V: TRBV4-2; size: .; J: TRBJ2-5; D: TRBD2; CDR3: CASSLAGVRETQYF; DNA: TGTGCCAGCAGCCTAGCGGGAGTCCGGGAGACCCAGTACTTC
V: TRBV6-4; size: .; J: TRBJ2-1; D: .; CDR3: CASRLEGSGYNEQFF; DNA: TGTGCCAGCAGGCTGGAAGGTTCAGGCTACAATGAGCAGTTCTTC
V: TRBV29-1; size: .; J: TRBJ2-1; D: .; CDR3: CSVSPALDEQFF; DNA: TGCAGCGTTTCCCCCGCCCTCGATGAGCAGTTCTTC
V: TRBV11-3; size: .; J: TRBJ2-2; D: TRBD2; CDR3: CASSYAVGGPKSGELFF; DNA: TGTGCCAGCAGCTACGCGGTGGGAGGGCCTAAGTCCGGGGAGCTGTTTTTT